This T cell receptor beta chain was observed in a study of CD8+ T cells in alopecia areata. Study as a whole: A regimen of oral tofacitinib, 5 to 10 mg twice daily, was given to treated patients.

Investigators isolated RNA and reverse transcribed it into cDNA to act as the sequencing template. The method was immunoSEQ multiplex PCR; TCRdb's version includes in-frame clones alone and lacks a portion of them. The sample contains roughly 150,000 clones, more than 75% of which appear only once. Looked up from germline, CDR1 is SGHVS and CDR2 is FNYEAQ. The trim removed 7 bases at V and 1 base at J, leaving 11 bases unmatched. The CDR3 runs 16 residues. Specimen: CD8+ T cells sorted from blood, collected at week 0. This chain joins TRBV7-6 and TRBJ1-1; 8 positions match TRBD1. The clonotype comes from a human donor with alopecia areata. CDR3 DNA sequence: TGTGCCAGCATCCAGAGTCCCGGGACAGGGAACACTGAAGCTTTCTTT. Protein product: CASIQSPGTGNTEAFF.